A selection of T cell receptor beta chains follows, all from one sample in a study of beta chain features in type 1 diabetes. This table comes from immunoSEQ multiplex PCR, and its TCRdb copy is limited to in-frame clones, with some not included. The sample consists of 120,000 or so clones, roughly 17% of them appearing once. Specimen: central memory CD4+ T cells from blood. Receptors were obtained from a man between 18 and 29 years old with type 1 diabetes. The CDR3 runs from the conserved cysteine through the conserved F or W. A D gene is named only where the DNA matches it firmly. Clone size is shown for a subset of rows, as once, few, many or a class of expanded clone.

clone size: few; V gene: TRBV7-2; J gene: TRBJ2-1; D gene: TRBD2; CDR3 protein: CASSLAYSGLEQFF; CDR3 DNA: TGTGCCAGCAGCTTAGCTTATAGCGGGCTTGAGCAGTTCTTC
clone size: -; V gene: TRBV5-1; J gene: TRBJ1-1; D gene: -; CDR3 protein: CASSPTGMDPEAFF; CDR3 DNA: TGCGCCAGCAGTCCAACAGGGATGGACCCTGAAGCTTTCTTT
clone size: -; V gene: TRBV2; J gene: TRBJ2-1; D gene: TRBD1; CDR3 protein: CASSDNTGGSEQFF; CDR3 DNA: TGTGCCAGCAGTGACAATACAGGGGGTAGTGAGCAGTTCTTC
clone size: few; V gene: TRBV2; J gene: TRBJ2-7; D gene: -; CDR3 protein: CASSWPGTDSYEQYF; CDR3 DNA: TGTGCCAGCAGTTGGCCCGGGACTGACTCCTACGAGCAGTACTTC
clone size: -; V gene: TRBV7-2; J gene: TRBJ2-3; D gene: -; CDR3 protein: CASSTLAGLSTDTQYF; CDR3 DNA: TGTGCCAGCAGCACCCTGGCCGGCCTTAGCACAGATACGCAGTATTTT
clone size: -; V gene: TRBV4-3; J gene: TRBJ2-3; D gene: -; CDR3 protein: CASSQQRGDTQYF; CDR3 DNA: TGCGCCAGCAGCCAGCAAAGGGGAGATACGCAGTATTTT
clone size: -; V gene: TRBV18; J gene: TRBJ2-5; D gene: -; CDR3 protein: CASSPGTVRPQETQYF; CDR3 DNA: TGTGCCAGCTCACCTGGGACGGTCCGTCCACAAGAGACCCAGTACTTC
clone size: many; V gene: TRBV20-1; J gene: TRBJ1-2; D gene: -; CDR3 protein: CSASSLWTF; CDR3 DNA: TGCAGTGCTAGTAGTTTGTGGACCTTC
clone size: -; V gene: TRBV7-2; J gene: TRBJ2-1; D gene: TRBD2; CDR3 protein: CASTSGQRGHNEQFF; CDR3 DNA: TGTGCCAGCACCTCAGGCCAGCGGGGGCACAATGAGCAGTTCTTC
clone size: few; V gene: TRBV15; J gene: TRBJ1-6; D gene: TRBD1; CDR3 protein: CATSIRTGGNSPLHF; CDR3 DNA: TGTGCCACCAGCATCCGAACAGGGGGTAATTCACCCCTCCACTTT
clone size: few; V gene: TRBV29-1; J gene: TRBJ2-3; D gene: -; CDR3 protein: CSVAGGPGDPLDTQYF; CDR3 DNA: TGCAGCGTGGCTGGGGGCCCCGGGGACCCTTTAGATACGCAGTATTTT
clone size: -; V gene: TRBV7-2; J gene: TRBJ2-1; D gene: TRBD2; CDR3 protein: CASSHGGTSGYNEQFF; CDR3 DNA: TGTGCCAGCAGCCATGGGGGGACTAGCGGGTACAATGAGCAGTTCTTC
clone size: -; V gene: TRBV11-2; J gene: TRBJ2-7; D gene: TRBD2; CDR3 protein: CASSLDRTSHEQYF; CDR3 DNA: TGTGCCAGCAGCTTAGATCGGACTAGCCACGAGCAGTACTTC
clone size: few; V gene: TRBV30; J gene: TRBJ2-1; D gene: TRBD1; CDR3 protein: CAWNPDRGNNEQFF; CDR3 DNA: TGTGCCTGGAATCCGGACAGGGGAAACAATGAGCAGTTCTTC
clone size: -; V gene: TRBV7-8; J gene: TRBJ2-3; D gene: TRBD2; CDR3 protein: CASSPGTSGGLTDTQYF; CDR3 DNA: TGTGCCAGCAGCCCAGGGACTAGCGGGGGACTAACAGATACGCAGTATTTT
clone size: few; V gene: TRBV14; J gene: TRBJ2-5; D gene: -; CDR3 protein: CASSPGVWGETQYF; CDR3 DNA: TGTGCCAGCAGCCCAGGGGTATGGGGCGAGACCCAGTACTTC
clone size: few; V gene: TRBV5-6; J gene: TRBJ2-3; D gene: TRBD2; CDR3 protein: CASSLLAENTDTQYF; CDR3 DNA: TGTGCCAGCAGCTTGCTAGCGGAGAACACAGATACGCAGTATTTT
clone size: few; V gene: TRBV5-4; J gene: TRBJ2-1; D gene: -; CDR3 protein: CASSPSVLSNEQFF; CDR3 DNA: TGTGCCAGCAGCCCCTCGGTCCTGAGCAATGAGCAGTTCTTC
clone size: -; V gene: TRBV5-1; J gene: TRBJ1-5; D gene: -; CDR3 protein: CASSWHPDGNQPQHF; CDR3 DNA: TGCGCCAGCAGCTGGCACCCGGACGGCAATCAGCCCCAGCATTTT
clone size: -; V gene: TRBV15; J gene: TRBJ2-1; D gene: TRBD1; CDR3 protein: CATSLGRGTRNEQFF; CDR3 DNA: TGTGCCACCAGCCTTGGCAGGGGGACGAGGAATGAGCAGTTCTTC
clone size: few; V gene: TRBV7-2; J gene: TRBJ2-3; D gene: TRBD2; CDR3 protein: CASSLVGTRADTQYF; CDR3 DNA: TGTGCCAGCAGCTTGGTCGGGACTAGAGCAGATACGCAGTATTTT
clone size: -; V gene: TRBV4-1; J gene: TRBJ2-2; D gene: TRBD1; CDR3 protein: CASSQPPGQGAGELFF; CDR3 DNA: TGCGCCAGCAGCCAACCTCCAGGACAGGGGGCCGGGGAGCTGTTTTTT
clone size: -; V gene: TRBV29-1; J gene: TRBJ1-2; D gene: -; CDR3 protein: CSVDVRNSDFYGYTF; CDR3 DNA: TGCAGCGTTGACGTGCGAAATTCGGACTTCTATGGCTACACCTTC
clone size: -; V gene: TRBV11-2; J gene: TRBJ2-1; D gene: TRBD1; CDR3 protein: CASSLGTDYNEQFF; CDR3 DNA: TGTGCCAGCAGCTTGGGGACAGATTACAATGAGCAGTTCTTC
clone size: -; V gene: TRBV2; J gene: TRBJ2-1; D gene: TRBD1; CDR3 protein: CASSVPGQGYNEQFF; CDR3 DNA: TGTGCCAGCAGTGTTCCGGGACAGGGGTACAATGAGCAGTTCTTC
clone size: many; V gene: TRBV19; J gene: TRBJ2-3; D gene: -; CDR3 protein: CASSIKRGRDTQYF; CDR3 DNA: TGTGCCAGTAGTATAAAGCGCGGCCGAGATACGCAGTATTTT
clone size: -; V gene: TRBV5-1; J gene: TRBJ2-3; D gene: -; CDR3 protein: CASRNLLQAAHTQYF; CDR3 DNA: TGCGCCAGCAGAAATCTGCTCCAGGCAGCTCATACGCAGTATTTT
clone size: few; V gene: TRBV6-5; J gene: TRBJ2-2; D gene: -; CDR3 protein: CASSGGTANTGELFF; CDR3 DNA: TGTGCCAGCAGTGGGGGGACAGCCAACACCGGGGAGCTGTTTTTT
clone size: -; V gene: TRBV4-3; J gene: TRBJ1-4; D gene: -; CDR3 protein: CASSQDRGSEKLFF; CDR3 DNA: TGCGCCAGCAGCCAAGACCGAGGGTCTGAAAAACTGTTTTTT
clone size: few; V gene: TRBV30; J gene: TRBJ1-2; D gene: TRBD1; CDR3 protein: CAWPYHRGQANYGYTF; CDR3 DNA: TGTGCCTGGCCCTACCACAGGGGACAAGCTAACTATGGCTACACCTTC
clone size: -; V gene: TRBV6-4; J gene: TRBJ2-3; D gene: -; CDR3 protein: CASSTFSDADTQYF; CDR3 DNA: TGTGCCAGCAGTACCTTTTCAGATGCAGATACGCAGTATTTT
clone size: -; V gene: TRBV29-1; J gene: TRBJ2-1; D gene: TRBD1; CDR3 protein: CSARGGQGAEEQFF; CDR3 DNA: TGCAGCGCCAGGGGGGGACAGGGGGCCGAGGAGCAGTTCTTC
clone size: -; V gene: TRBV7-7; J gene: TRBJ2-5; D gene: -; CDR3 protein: CASSQVGETQYF; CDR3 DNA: TGTGCTAGCAGTCAGGTCGGGGAGACCCAGTACTTC
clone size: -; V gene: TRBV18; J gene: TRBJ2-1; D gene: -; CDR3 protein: CASSPSQRVSNEQFF; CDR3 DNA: TGTGCCAGCTCACCATCCCAGCGGGTTAGTAATGAGCAGTTCTTC
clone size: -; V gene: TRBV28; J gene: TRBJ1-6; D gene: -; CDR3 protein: CASSLGPGNSPLHF; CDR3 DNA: TGTGCCAGCAGTTTAGGGCCCGGGAATTCACCCCTCCACTTT
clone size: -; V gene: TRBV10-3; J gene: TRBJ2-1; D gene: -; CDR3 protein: CAISDDGASSSYNEQFF; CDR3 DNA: TGTGCCATCAGTGATGATGGCGCCTCAAGCTCCTACAATGAGCAGTTCTTC
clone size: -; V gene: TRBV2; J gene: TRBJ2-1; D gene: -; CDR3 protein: CASEYNEQFF; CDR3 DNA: TGTGCCAGCGAGTACAATGAGCAGTTCTTC
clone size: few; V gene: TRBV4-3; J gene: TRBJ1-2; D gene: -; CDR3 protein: CASSQDFYTALYGYTF; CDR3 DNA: TGCGCCAGCAGCCAAGATTTCTATACAGCGCTCTATGGCTACACCTTC
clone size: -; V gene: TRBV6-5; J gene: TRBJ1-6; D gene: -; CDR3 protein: CASSLPQGQVHF; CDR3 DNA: TGTGCCAGCAGTCTCCCACAGGGTCAGGTCCACTTT
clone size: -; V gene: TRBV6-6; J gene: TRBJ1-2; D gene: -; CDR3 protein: CASSYSGDANYGYTF; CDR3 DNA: TGTGCCAGCAGTTACTCAGGGGACGCTAACTATGGCTACACCTTC
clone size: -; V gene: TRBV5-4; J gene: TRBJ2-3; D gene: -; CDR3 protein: CASSFRREPSTDTQYF; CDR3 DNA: TGTGCCAGCAGCTTTCGACGTGAACCAAGCACAGATACGCAGTATTTT
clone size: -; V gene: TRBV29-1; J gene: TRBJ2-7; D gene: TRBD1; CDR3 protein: CSVAQQGVGEQYF; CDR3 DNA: TGCAGCGTAGCTCAACAGGGGGTGGGCGAGCAGTACTTC
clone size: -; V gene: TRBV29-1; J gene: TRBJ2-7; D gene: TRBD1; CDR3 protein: CSAGGQAPNEQYF; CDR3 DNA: TGCAGCGCAGGGGGACAGGCCCCCAACGAGCAGTACTTC
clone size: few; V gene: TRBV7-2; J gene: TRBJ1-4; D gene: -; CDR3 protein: CASSKNQGKEEKLFF; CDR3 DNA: TGTGCCAGCAGCAAAAATCAGGGGAAAGAGGAAAAACTGTTTTTT
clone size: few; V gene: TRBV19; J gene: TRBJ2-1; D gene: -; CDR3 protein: CASSISGSQDDEQFF; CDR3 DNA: TGTGCCAGTAGTATTTCCGGGAGTCAAGACGATGAGCAGTTCTTC
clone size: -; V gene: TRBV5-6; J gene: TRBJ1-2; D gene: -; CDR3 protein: CASSLNFLAGYTF; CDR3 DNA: TGTGCCAGCAGCTTGAACTTCTTGGCTGGCTACACCTTC
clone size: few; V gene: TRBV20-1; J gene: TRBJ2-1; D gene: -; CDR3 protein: CSARDGSEQFF; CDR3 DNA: TGCAGTGCTAGGGATGGGAGTGAGCAGTTCTTC
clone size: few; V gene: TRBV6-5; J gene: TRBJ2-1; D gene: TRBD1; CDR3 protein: CASSYSGTGGNNEQFF; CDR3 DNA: TGTGCCAGCAGTTACTCGGGGACAGGGGGCAACAATGAGCAGTTCTTC
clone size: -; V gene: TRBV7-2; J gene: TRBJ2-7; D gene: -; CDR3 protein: CASSLLEGYEQYF; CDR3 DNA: TGTGCCAGCAGCTTATTGGAGGGTTACGAGCAGTACTTC
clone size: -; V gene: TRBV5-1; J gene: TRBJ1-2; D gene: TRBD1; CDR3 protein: CASSGQGPSFNYGYTF; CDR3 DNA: TGCGCCAGCAGCGGACAGGGCCCTTCTTTTAACTATGGCTACACCTTC
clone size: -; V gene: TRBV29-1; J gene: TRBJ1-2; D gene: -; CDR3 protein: CSVRGQGTREGYTF; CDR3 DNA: TGCAGCGTTCGAGGGCAGGGCACCCGGGAGGGCTACACCTTC
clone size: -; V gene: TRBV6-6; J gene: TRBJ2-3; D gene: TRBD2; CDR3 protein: CASILLAGRAADTQYF; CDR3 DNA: TGTGCCAGCATTCTACTAGCGGGCCGGGCGGCAGATACGCAGTATTTT
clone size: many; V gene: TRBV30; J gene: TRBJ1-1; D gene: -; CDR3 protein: CAVSKGGRPNTEAFF; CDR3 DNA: TGTGCCGTCTCAAAGGGCGGCAGGCCGAACACTGAAGCTTTCTTT
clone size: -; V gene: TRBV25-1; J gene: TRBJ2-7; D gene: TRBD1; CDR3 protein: CASSVGTALYEQYF; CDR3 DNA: TGTGCCAGCAGTGTCGGGACAGCACTTTACGAGCAGTACTTC
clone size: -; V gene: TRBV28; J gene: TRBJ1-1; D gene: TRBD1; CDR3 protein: CASSPRQGVWTEAFF; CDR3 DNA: TGTGCCAGCAGCCCTAGACAGGGTGTATGGACTGAAGCTTTCTTT
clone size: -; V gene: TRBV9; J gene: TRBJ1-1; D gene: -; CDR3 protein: CASRRTQLGNTEAFF; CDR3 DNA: TGTGCCAGCAGACGAACACAGCTCGGGAACACTGAAGCTTTCTTT
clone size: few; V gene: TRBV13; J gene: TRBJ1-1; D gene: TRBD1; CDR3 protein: CASSLDRGNTEAFF; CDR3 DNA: TGTGCCAGCAGCTTGGACAGGGGGAACACTGAAGCTTTCTTT
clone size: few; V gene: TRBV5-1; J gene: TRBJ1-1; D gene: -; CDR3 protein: CASSLRQLNTEAFF; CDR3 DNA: TGCGCCAGCAGCTTAAGGCAGTTGAACACTGAAGCTTTCTTT
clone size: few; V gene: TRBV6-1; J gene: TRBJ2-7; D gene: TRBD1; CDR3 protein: CASNSGQGEEQYF; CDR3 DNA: TGTGCCAGCAATAGTGGACAGGGAGAAGAGCAGTACTTC